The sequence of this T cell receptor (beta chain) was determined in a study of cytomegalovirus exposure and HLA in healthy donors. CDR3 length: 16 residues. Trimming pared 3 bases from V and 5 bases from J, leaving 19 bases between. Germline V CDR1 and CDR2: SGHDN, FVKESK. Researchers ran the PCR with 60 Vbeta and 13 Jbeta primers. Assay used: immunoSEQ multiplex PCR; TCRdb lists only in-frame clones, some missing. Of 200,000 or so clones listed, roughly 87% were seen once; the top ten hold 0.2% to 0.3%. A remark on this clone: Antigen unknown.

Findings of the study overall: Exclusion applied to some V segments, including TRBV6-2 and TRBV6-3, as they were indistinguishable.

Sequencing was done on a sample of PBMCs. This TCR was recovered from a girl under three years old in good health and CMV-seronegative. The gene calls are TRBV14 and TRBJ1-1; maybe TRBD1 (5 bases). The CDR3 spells CASSQSAPQGETEAFF. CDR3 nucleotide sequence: TGTGCCAGCAGCCAGTCAGCACCCCAGGGTGAAACTGAAGCTTTCTTT.